The rows below give T cell receptor beta chains drawn from one sample of a study of technical replicates of blood from a few donors. TCRdb's copy holds only in-frame clones and misses some; the assay was immunoSEQ multiplex PCR. The sample lists some 64,000 clones, almost 95% occurring once. Sequencing input: PBMCs. These receptor sequences come from a human donor in good health. Some clones in this sample may be carry-over from other donors' samples. The CDR3 runs from the conserved cysteine through the conserved F or W. A D gene is named only where the DNA matches it firmly. Clone sizes are given selectively: once, few, many, or a class where the clone is expanded.

>TRBD2|TRBV11-1|.|TRBJ2-7
CASSLAVGLVFHEQYF
TGTGCCAGCAGCTTAGCGGTGGGACTAGTCTTCCACGAGCAGTACTTC
>.|TRBV6-5|.|TRBJ1-4
CASSGPAGEKLFF
TGTGCCAGCAGTGGACCGGCGGGGGAAAAACTGTTTTTT
>TRBD2|TRBV28|.|TRBJ2-3
CASSFLGLAGVYTQYF
TGTGCCAGCAGTTTTTTGGGCCTAGCGGGGGTATATACGCAGTATTTT
>.|TRBV7-9|.|TRBJ1-2
CASTRGNQDLLSGYTF
TGTGCCAGCACCCGGGGGAATCAGGATCTGTTAAGTGGCTACACCTTC
>.|TRBV15|few|TRBJ1-1
CATSRGGNPGGPAFF
TGTGCCACCAGCAGGGGTGGGAACCCCGGGGGTCCGGCTTTCTTT
>.|TRBV5-1|.|TRBJ2-7
CASSLVGWERVPQEQYF
TGCGCCAGCAGCTTGGTCGGGTGGGAGAGGGTCCCTCAAGAGCAGTACTTC
>TRBD2|TRBV5-1|.|TRBJ2-2
CASSLSLAGSSGELFF
TGCGCCAGCAGCTTATCACTAGCGGGAAGTTCAGGGGAGCTGTTTTTT
>.|TRBV25-1|once|TRBJ1-6
CASSDVGSSPLHF
TGTGCCAGCAGTGATGTCGGTTCTTCACCCCTCCACTTT
>TRBD2|TRBV9|.|TRBJ2-1
CASSISGSFGEQFF
TGTGCCAGCAGCATCAGCGGGAGTTTTGGTGAGCAGTTCTTC
>.|TRBV5-4|.|TRBJ1-2
CASNLMTSGGRGYTF
TGTGCCAGCAACTTAATGACCTCGGGGGGAAGGGGCTACACCTTC
>TRBD1|TRBV27|.|TRBJ2-2
CASKQGAAGELFF
TGTGCCAGCAAGCAGGGGGCCGCCGGGGAGCTGTTTTTT
>.|TRBV7-2|few|TRBJ2-5
CASSPGGVRGVETQYF
TGTGCCAGCAGTCCGGGCGGCGTTAGGGGTGTGGAGACCCAGTACTTC
>TRBD2|TRBV19|.|TRBJ2-1
CASSIVAGGIYNEQFF
TGTGCCAGTAGTATAGTAGCGGGAGGGATCTACAATGAGCAGTTCTTC
>TRBD1|TRBV5-4|.|TRBJ2-2
CASHSRDRVEAGELFF
TGTGCCAGTCATTCAAGAGACAGGGTAGAGGCCGGGGAGCTGTTTTTT
>TRBD1|TRBV9|.|TRBJ2-5
CASSVLDRDQETQYF
TGTGCCAGCAGCGTACTGGACAGGGACCAAGAGACCCAGTACTTC
>.|TRBV7-2|.|TRBJ1-1
CASSFHRRGTEAFF
TGTGCCAGCAGCTTTCACAGGAGGGGCACTGAAGCTTTCTTT
>TRBD2|TRBV30|once|TRBJ2-3
CARNLGGGGTDTQYF
TGTGCTCGCAATCTGGGCGGGGGGGGCACAGATACGCAGTATTTT
>.|TRBV5-8|.|TRBJ1-5
CASSLGQVSNQPQHF
TGTGCCAGCAGCTTGGGACAGGTGAGCAATCAGCCCCAGCATTTT
>.|TRBV9|.|TRBJ1-2
CASSRRDKTNYGYTF
TGTGCCAGCAGCCGACGGGACAAGACTAACTATGGCTACACCTTC
>TRBD2|TRBV7-2|.|TRBJ2-7
CASSVLAGEVYEQYF
TGTGCCAGCAGTGTACTAGCGGGAGAAGTCTACGAGCAGTACTTC
>TRBD1|TRBV2|.|TRBJ2-1
CASSDGWTGNEQFF
TGTGCCAGCAGTGATGGGTGGACAGGAAATGAGCAGTTCTTC
>TRBD1|TRBV2|.|TRBJ1-1
CASSELAGGGTEAFF
TGTGCCAGCAGTGAATTGGCAGGGGGAGGCACTGAAGCTTTCTTT
>TRBD1|TRBV7-9|few|TRBJ2-7
CASSSPLLDRGRHEQYF
TGTGCCAGCAGCTCCCCACTACTCGACAGGGGGCGTCACGAGCAGTACTTC
>.|TRBV5-1|.|TRBJ1-2
CASSLLGGTGYGYTF
TGCGCCAGCAGCCTGTTGGGAGGAACCGGCTATGGCTACACCTTC
>.|TRBV7-8|.|TRBJ2-5
CASSLMYSQETQYF
TGTGCCAGCAGCTTAATGTACAGCCAAGAGACCCAGTACTTC
>.|TRBV7-2|.|TRBJ1-1
CASSNPGGGWSEAFF
TGTGCCAGCAGCAACCCCGGGGGAGGGTGGAGTGAAGCTTTCTTT
>TRBD2|TRBV7-2|.|TRBJ2-5
CASSLTSGARLQTQYF
TGTGCCAGCAGCTTGACTAGCGGGGCCCGGCTTCAGACCCAGTACTTC
>.|TRBV13|once|TRBJ1-5
CASSLYREGNQPQHF
TGTGCCAGCAGCTTATACAGGGAAGGCAATCAGCCCCAGCATTTT
>TRBD2|TRBV7-3|.|TRBJ2-1
CASSLTRESGEQFF
TGTGCCAGCAGCTTAACGCGGGAGTCTGGTGAGCAGTTCTTC
>TRBD2|TRBV5-1|once|TRBJ2-3
CASSFRPTRGTSGSDTQYF
TGCGCCAGCAGCTTCCGCCCGACGCGAGGGACTAGCGGAAGTGATACGCAGTATTTT
>.|TRBV7-2|few|TRBJ2-2
CASSLPVGLGVGELFF
TGTGCCAGCAGCTTACCGGTCGGACTGGGTGTCGGGGAGCTGTTTTTT
>.|TRBV2|.|TRBJ1-6
CASSEGGYNSPLHF
TGTGCCAGCAGTGAAGGCGGGTATAATTCACCCCTCCACTTT
>.|TRBV21-1|.|TRBJ2-7
CASGGQGVREQYF
TGTGCCAGCGGCGGGCAGGGGGTTCGGGAGCAGTACTTC
>.|TRBV4-2|.|TRBJ2-4
CASSQDRTTKNIQYF
TGTGCCAGCAGCCAAGATAGGACTACTAAAAACATTCAGTACTTC
>TRBD2|TRBV7-2|.|TRBJ2-1
CASSLGLAGAEQFF
TGTGCCAGCAGCCTGGGACTAGCGGGAGCTGAGCAGTTCTTC
>.|TRBV30|.|TRBJ2-6
CAFTTYRQVTGANVLTF
TGTGCCTTCACGACATATAGACAGGTCACTGGGGCCAACGTCCTGACTTTC
>.|TRBV5-1|.|TRBJ2-5
CASSPSGSETQYF
TGCGCCAGCAGCCCGTCGGGTAGCGAGACCCAGTACTTC
>TRBD1|TRBV19|once|TRBJ1-5
CASCGQGARQPQHF
TGTGCCAGTTGCGGACAGGGGGCCCGTCAGCCCCAGCATTTT
>.|TRBV6-4|.|TRBJ2-7
CASNRFYRVRSYEQYF
TGTGCCAGCAACCGATTCTACAGGGTACGGTCCTACGAGCAGTACTTC
>.|TRBV6-5|.|TRBJ1-3
CASSPGALNTIYF
TGTGCCAGCAGTCCTGGGGCTCTAAACACCATATATTTT
>.|TRBV7-9|once|TRBJ1-1
CASSFRGSNTEAFF
TGTGCCAGCAGCTTTAGAGGTTCGAACACTGAAGCTTTCTTT
>.|TRBV7-9|once|TRBJ2-5
CASSLQGLGGAGETQYF
TGTGCCAGCAGCTTACAAGGCCTGGGGGGGGCTGGAGAGACCCAGTACTTC
>.|TRBV11-2|.|TRBJ1-2
CASSLKEGSVGYTF
TGTGCCAGCAGCTTAAAAGAGGGATCCGTTGGCTACACCTTC
>.|TRBV18|.|TRBJ2-2
CASSVQALTGELFF
TGTGCCAGCTCAGTACAGGCGCTCACCGGGGAGCTGTTTTTT
>TRBD2|TRBV5-1|.|TRBJ2-7
CASSSTSGGTFHEQYF
TGCGCCAGCAGCTCGACTAGCGGGGGGACCTTTCACGAGCAGTACTTC
>TRBD2|TRBV9|.|TRBJ2-2
CASSVAEGGIPGELFF
TGTGCCAGCAGCGTAGCTGAGGGAGGGATACCCGGGGAGCTGTTTTTT
>TRBD2|TRBV5-1|.|TRBJ2-1
CASSLRLAGGPNEQFF
TGCGCCAGCAGCCTGAGACTAGCGGGAGGGCCCAATGAGCAGTTCTTC
>.|TRBV19|once|TRBJ2-3
CASSIQGIDTQYF
TGTGCCAGTAGTATTCAGGGGATAGATACGCAGTATTTT
>.|TRBV2|.|TRBJ2-1
CASSAASANNEQFF
TGTGCCAGCAGTGCGGCTAGCGCGAACAATGAGCAGTTCTTC
>TRBD1|TRBV27|.|TRBJ1-1
CASSPRDRDMNTEAFF
TGTGCCAGCAGTCCCCGGGACAGGGACATGAACACTGAAGCTTTCTTT
>TRBD1|TRBV13|.|TRBJ2-2
CASSRAVDRGFSGELFF
TGTGCCAGCAGCCGAGCCGTTGACAGGGGTTTTTCCGGGGAGCTGTTTTTT
>.|TRBV6-1|.|TRBJ1-2
CASSEARLANYGYTF
TGTGCCAGCAGTGAAGCCAGGTTGGCTAACTATGGCTACACCTTC
>TRBD2|TRBV5-4|.|TRBJ2-5
CASSTRLAGGETQYF
TGTGCCAGCAGCACTCGACTAGCGGGAGGAGAGACCCAGTACTTC
>.|TRBV5-4|once|TRBJ2-7
CASSFAANPAGEQYF
TGTGCCAGCAGCTTCGCCGCAAACCCCGCGGGCGAGCAGTACTTC
>TRBD2|TRBV7-2|.|TRBJ2-1
CASSLAASGRRLDNEQFF
TGTGCCAGCAGCTTAGCGGCTAGCGGGAGGCGTCTTGACAATGAGCAGTTCTTC